A single sample gave rise to the 26 T cell receptor beta chains below, sequenced in a study of identical twins. Each CDR3 protein is one row after TCRdb ran MiXCR on the 5' RACE reads. The repertoire holds hundreds of thousands of distinct CDR3 sequences, with less than 25% as singletons. Separately, the same data were catalogued under a study of T cells expressing NK-cell markers.

The specimen was PBMCs. The receptors were gathered from a woman aged 18-29 years in good health.

This clonotype was recorded many times. The CDR3 nucleotides read TGTGCCAGCAGCTTTTCAGGAACAGCCGGGGAGCTGTTTTTT. It codes for CASSFSGTAGELFF. V is TRBV7-2 and J is TRBJ2-2; D unresolved. The length of the CDR3 is 14 residues. CDR1 is SGHTA and CDR2 is FQGNSA in the germline V gene. With 3 bases removed from V and 6 bases from J, the gap between germline ends came to 11 bases.

Here the CDR3 DNA reads TGCAGTGCTAGTAAGCAGGGGAGCTACGAGCAGTACTTC. This translates into CSASKQGSYEQYF. This chain joins TRBV20-1 and TRBJ2-7, with D possibly being TRBD1 (6 bases). Deletions cut 3 bases from V and 3 bases from J, with 12 bases between. CDR1 and CDR2 from the germline V gene are DFQATT and SNEGSKA (reference sequence). This CDR3 has 13 residues.

This clonotype has ten or more counts. The V and J genes are TRBV5-6 and TRBJ1-1; D might be TRBD1 (6 bases). CDR1 and CDR2 (germline): SGHDT, YYEEEE. The V end lost 3 bases, the J end lost 1 base, and 13 bases lay between the germline ends. This CDR3 has 15 amino acids. For the CDR3, the DNA is TGTGCCAGCAGCTGGGGACGGGGGGCGAACACTGAAGCTTTCTTT. Its translation is CASSWGRGANTEAFF.

This chain connects TRBV11-2 to TRBJ2-1; TRBD2 agrees at 15 bases. The CDR3 has 18 amino acids. J lost 3 bases, V lost 4 bases, and 7 bases had no gene match. Germline-derived CDR1 and CDR2 are SGHAT and FQNNGV. CDR3 loop: CASSSAGLAGGNYNEQFF. The DNA for the CDR3 is TGTGCCAGCAGCTCCGCGGGACTAGCGGGAGGAAACTACAATGAGCAGTTCTTC.

The rearrangement uses TRBV10-3 and TRBJ2-1; tentative D call: TRBD1 (5 bases). Germline V lookup: CDR1 ENHRY, CDR2 SYGVKD. CDR3 size: 14 residues. V lost 8 bases to trimming and J lost 8 bases, with 19 bases between them. CDR3 in amino acids: CAIGPTAANHEQFF. CDR3 nucleotide sequence: TGTGCCATCGGCCCGACAGCCGCGAACCATGAGCAGTTCTTC.

This clonotype was seen at least ten times. This chain connects TRBV5-6 to TRBJ2-7; TRBD2 might be the D (5 bases). Trimming pared 0 bases from V and 0 bases from J, leaving 16 bases between. The germline CDR1 and CDR2 sequences are SGHDT and YYEEEE. The CDR3 has 17 residues. This chain's CDR3 is CASSLGPTGMSSYEQYF. The CDR3 DNA sequence: TGTGCCAGCAGCTTGGGCCCTACCGGGATGAGCTCCTACGAGCAGTACTTC.

This clonotype occurred a few times. V is TRBV5-1 and J is TRBJ2-2; possible D gene TRBD1, 6 bases. There are 15 residues in the CDR3. Germline V gene sequence: CDR1 SGHRS, CDR2 YFSETQ. The ends were cut back, 2 bases at V and 0 bases at J, with 8 bases in the middle. The CDR3 sequence is CASSLTGTNTGELFF. The CDR3, as DNA: TGCGCCAGCAGCTTAACAGGGACGAACACCGGGGAGCTGTTTTTT.

In this sample, this clonotype turned up a few times. At one end, the junction sequence differs from germline, possibly due to a read error. This rearrangement joins TRBV6-1 to TRBJ2-2; the match to TRBD1 covers 7 bases. Germline values: CDR1 MNHNS, CDR2 SASEGT. This CDR3 contains 17 residues. CDR3: CASSQAYTGRGNGELFF. The DNA for the CDR3 is TGTGCCAGCAGTCAAGCCTACACCGGCAGGGGGAACGGGGAGCTGTTTTTT.

This clonotype was observed a few times. This chain joins TRBV29-1 and TRBJ2-1; D gene uncertain. This CDR3 is built from 14 residues. Germline V gives CDR1 SQVTM, CDR2 ANQGSEA. The V end was cut by 3 bases, the J end by 4 bases, with 13 bases between. The DNA for the CDR3 is TGCAGCGTTGAGCAGGTTGATAGTTACAATGAGCAGTTCTTC. Translation gives CSVEQVDSYNEQFF.

The CDR3, as DNA: TGTGCCACCGGACAGGGGGAGGGCAATGAGCAGTTCTTC. This encodes CATGQGEGNEQFF. The V gene is TRBV15, the J gene TRBJ2-1; 10 nucleotides align to TRBD1. The V and J ends lost 8 bases and 6 bases, in that order; junction bases with no gene match: 4. The CDR3 is 13 amino acids. CDR1 LNHNV and CDR2 YYDKDF come from the germline V gene (reference sequence).

This clonotype was seen a single time. The genes are TRBV30 and TRBJ1-6, with D unclear. The CDR3 extends over 13 amino acids. Trimming stripped 3 bases from V and 6 bases from J, with 9 bases between. In germline, CDR1 is GTSNPN, CDR2 SVGIG (reference sequence). Here the CDR3 DNA reads TGTGCCTGGAGGACATGGACTAATTCACCCCTCCACTTT. It codes for CAWRTWTNSPLHF.

This clonotype was counted only a few times. The chain carries TRBV15 and TRBJ2-1; D might be TRBD2 (6 bases). Trimming removed 2 bases from V and 1 base from J, with 12 bases in between. Looked up from germline, CDR1 is LNHNV and CDR2 is YYDKDF (reference sequence). This CDR3 spans 16 amino acids. CDR3 sequence (DNA): TGTGCCACCAGCAGACCGGCGGGACCGTCCTACAATGAGCAGTTCTTC. The encoded protein is CATSRPAGPSYNEQFF. Full variable domain (missing parts from reference TRBV15 and TRBJ2-1): DAMVIQNPRYQVTQFGKPVTLSCSQTLNHNVMYWYQQKSSQAPKLLFHYYDKDFNNEADTPDNFQSRRPNTSFCFLDIRSPGLGDTAMYLCATSRPAGPSYNEQFFGPGTRLTVL.

This clonotype was seen repeatedly, ten times or more. This chain uses TRBV7-8 with TRBJ1-4; D ambiguous. The CDR3 is 15 amino acids. Trimming left V 1 base short and J 5 bases short, with 11 bases between. The germline V gene has CDR1 SGHVS and CDR2 FQNEAQ. CDR3 amino acids: CASSLVYGSNEKLFF. The CDR3 coding sequence is TGTGCCAGCAGCTTAGTGTACGGGTCGAATGAAAAACTGTTTTTT.

The genes are TRBV3-1 and TRBJ2-3, with D unclear. V was pared by 0 bases and J by 0 bases, with 16 bases between. The CDR3 covers 18 residues. Germline CDR1 reads LGHDT; CDR2 reads YNNKEL (reference sequence). The CDR3 nucleotides are TGTGCCAGCAGCCAAGACTTAGGCAGCTTGTCTAGCACAGATACGCAGTATTTT. This gives the protein CASSQDLGSLSSTDTQYF.

This clonotype showed up many times. V gene TRBV5-1 combines with J gene TRBJ2-5; 9 bases match TRBD2. V lost 0 bases and J lost 2; bases outside the gene matches: 5. The CDR3 runs 16 residues. Germline CDR1 is SGHRS and CDR2 is YFSETQ. The CDR3 bases are TGCGCCAGCAGCTTGGGGGTTAGCGGGGGTCAAGAGACCCAGTACTTC. Translated, it gives CASSLGVSGGQETQYF.

The J gene is TRBJ1-1, the V gene TRBV5-1; 7 nucleotides align to TRBD1. V shed 4 bases, J shed 8 bases, and the junction held 8 bases outside the gene matches. The length of the CDR3 is 13 residues. Germline values: CDR1 SGHRS, CDR2 YFSETQ. The CDR3 spells CASSPGGTAEAFF. The CDR3 DNA reads as TGCGCCAGCAGCCCGGGTGGGACAGCCGAAGCTTTCTTT.

The rearrangement links TRBV29-1 to TRBJ2-5, with unresolved D. CDR3 length: 12 residues. V was clipped by 6 bases and J by 4 bases, with 12 bases between them. CDR1 SQVTM and CDR2 ANQGSEA come from the germline V gene. The CDR3 region is CSVNGVLETQYF. CDR3 nucleotide sequence: TGCAGCGTAAACGGTGTCTTAGAGACCCAGTACTTC.

The rearrangement joins TRBV7-7 to TRBJ2-5, with 10 bases that match TRBD2. This CDR3 comprises 16 residues. Germline V gene sequence: CDR1 SSHAT, CDR2 FNYEAQ (reference sequence). The V gene end was trimmed by 5 bases and the J gene end by 4 bases; junction bases not matched to a gene: 10. Here the CDR3 DNA reads TGTGCCAGCAGCAAATCTAGCGGGAGCCATGCAGAGACCCAGTACTTC. Translation: CASSKSSGSHAETQYF. Supplemented by reference TRBV7-7 and TRBJ2-5, the full variable domain reads GAGVSQSPRYKVTKRGQDVTLRCDPISSHATLYWYQQALGQGPEFLTYFNYEAQPDKSGLPSDRFSAERPEGSISTLTIQRTEQRDSAMYRCASSKSSGSHAETQYFGPGTRLLVL.

This clonotype has just a few counts. This chain's CDR3 is CASSSRGRDSVTYEQYF. CDR3 DNA sequence: TGTGCCAGCAGCTCGAGGGGGAGGGACTCGGTAACCTACGAGCAGTACTTC. The rearrangement joins TRBV7-9 to TRBJ2-7; maybe TRBD2 (7 bases). The CDR3 has 17 amino acids. Trimming stripped 4 bases from V and 2 bases from J, with 21 bases between. CDR1 and CDR2 from the germline V gene are SEHNR and FQNEAQ (reference sequence).

This clonotype was seen a few times. The gene calls are TRBV20-1 and TRBJ2-1; TRBD2 matches at 7 bases. The CDR3 runs 12 residues. CDR1 is DFQATT, CDR2 SNEGSKA, per germline (reference sequence). The DNA of the CDR3 is TGCAGGACGGGGGGAACCGCTAATGAGCAGTTCTTC. Translating it yields CRTGGTANEQFF.

This chain joins TRBV7-2 and TRBJ1-2; D unresolved. The CDR3 runs to 14 residues. Trimming shortened V by 3 bases and J by 1 base, and 9 bases separated the two germline ends. Germline V gene sequence: CDR1 SGHTA, CDR2 FQGNSA. This chain's CDR3 is CASSFTEGNYGYTF. The CDR3 DNA follows: TGTGCCAGCAGCTTTACAGAGGGTAACTATGGCTACACCTTC.

The gene calls are TRBV5-5 and TRBJ2-1; D is unclear. The ends were cut back, 0 bases at V and 8 bases at J, with 9 bases in the middle. Germline-derived CDR1 and CDR2 are SGHKS and YYEKEE (reference sequence). This CDR3 is built from 13 residues. The CDR3 reads CASSLGATHEQFF. The CDR3 DNA reads as TGTGCCAGCAGCTTGGGGGCTACCCATGAGCAGTTCTTC.

This clonotype was found many times. The V call is TRBV28, the J call TRBJ1-2; D call uncertain. The CDR3 length is 12 residues. The germline gives CDR1 MDHEN, CDR2 SYDVKM. V was trimmed by 6 bases and J by 8 bases, leaving 13 bases between them. CDR3 in amino acids: CASRGSGSGYTF. CDR3 coding DNA: TGTGCCAGCAGGGGGTCCGGGAGCGGCTACACCTTC.

The V and J genes are TRBV4-1 and TRBJ2-5; the D is unclear. The V end lost 6 bases, the J end lost 1 base, and 12 bases lay between the germline ends. CDR1 is MGHRA, CDR2 YSYEKL, per germline. The CDR3 spans 14 residues. The CDR3 coding sequence is TGCGCCAGCAGGAACAGCTTATCCCAAGAGACCCAGTACTTC. It codes for CASRNSLSQETQYF.

This clonotype came up a few times. This chain connects TRBV6-1 to TRBJ2-3; D possibly uses TRBD1 or TRBD2 (5 bases each). Germline V gene data show CDR1 as MNHNS and CDR2 as SASEGT. The CDR3 has 15 amino acids. With 6 bases removed from V and 7 bases from J, the gap between germline ends came to 20 bases. CDR3 region: CASSTTGGSPYTQYF. The CDR3 DNA sequence: TGTGCCAGCAGCACAACAGGTGGGAGTCCCTATACGCAGTATTTT.

The chain recombines TRBV5-5 with TRBJ2-2, with D perhaps matching TRBD1 (5 bases). Germline assignment: CDR1 SGHKS and CDR2 YYEKEE (reference sequence). The CDR3 is 16 amino acids. Deletions cut 0 bases from V and 0 bases from J, with 9 bases between. The DNA for the CDR3 is TGTGCCAGCAGCTTGGGGACACTCGCGAACACCGGGGAGCTGTTTTTT. This gives the protein CASSLGTLANTGELFF.